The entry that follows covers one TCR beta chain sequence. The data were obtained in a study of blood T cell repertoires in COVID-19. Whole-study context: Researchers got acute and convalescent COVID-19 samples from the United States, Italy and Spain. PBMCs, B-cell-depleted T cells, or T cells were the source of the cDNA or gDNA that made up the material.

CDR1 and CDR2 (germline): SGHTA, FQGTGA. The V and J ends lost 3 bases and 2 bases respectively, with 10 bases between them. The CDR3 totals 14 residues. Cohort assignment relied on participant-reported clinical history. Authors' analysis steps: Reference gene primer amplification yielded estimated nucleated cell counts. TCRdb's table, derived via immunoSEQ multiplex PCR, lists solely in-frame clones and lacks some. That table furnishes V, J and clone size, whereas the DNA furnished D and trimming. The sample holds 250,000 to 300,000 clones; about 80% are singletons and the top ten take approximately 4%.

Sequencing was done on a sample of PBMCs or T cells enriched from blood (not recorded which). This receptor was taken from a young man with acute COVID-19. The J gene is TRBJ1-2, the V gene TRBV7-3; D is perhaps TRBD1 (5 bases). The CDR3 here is CASSLGGPNYGYTF. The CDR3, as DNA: TGTGCCAGCAGCTTGGGGGGACCCAACTATGGCTACACCTTC.